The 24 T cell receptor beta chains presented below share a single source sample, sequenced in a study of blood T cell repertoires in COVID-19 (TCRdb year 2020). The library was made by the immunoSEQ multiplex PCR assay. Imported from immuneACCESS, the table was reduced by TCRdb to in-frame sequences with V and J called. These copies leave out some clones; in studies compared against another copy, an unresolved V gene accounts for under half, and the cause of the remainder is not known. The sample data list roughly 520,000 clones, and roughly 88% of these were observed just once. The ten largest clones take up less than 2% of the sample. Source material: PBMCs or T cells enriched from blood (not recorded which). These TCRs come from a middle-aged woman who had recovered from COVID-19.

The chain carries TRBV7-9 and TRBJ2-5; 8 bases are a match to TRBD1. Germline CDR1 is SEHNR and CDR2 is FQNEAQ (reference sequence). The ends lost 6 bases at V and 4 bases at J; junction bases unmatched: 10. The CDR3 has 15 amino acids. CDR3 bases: TGTGCCAGCAGATCCGGACAGGGCGAGTTAGAGACCCAGTACTTC. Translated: CASRSGQGELETQYF.

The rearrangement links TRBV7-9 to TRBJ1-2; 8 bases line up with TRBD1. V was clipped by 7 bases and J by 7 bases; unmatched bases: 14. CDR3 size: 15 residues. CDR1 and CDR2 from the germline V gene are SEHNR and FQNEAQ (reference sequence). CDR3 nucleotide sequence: TGTGCCAGCACCTCTAACGACAGGGGATTTGGTGGCTACACCTTC. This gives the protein CASTSNDRGFGGYTF.

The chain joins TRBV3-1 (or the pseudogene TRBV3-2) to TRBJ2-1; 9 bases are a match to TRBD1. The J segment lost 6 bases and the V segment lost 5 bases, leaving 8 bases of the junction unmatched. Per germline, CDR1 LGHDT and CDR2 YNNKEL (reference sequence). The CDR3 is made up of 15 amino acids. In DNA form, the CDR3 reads TGTGCCAGCAGCTCGTACAGGGGGCTTAGCAATGAGCAGTTCTTC. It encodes CASSSYRGLSNEQFF.

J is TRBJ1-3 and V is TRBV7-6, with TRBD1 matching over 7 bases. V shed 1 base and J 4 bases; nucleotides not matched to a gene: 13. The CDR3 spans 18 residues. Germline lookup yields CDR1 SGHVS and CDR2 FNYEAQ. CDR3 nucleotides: TGTGCCAGCAGCTTAGAAGCCCGGACAGGCCTAAGCGGAAACACCATATATTTT. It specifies CASSLEARTGLSGNTIYF.

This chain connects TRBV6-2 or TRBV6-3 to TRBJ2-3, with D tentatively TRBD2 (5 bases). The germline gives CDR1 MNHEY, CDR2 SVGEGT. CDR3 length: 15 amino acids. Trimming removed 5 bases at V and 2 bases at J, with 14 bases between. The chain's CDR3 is CASSSIWGDTDTQYF. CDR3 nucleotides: TGTGCCAGCAGTAGTATATGGGGAGACACAGATACGCAGTATTTT.

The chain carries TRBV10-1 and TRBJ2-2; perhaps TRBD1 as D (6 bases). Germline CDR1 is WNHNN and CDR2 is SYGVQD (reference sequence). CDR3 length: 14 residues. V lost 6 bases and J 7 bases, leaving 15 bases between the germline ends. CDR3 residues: CASSQGHPGGELFF. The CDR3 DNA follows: TGCGCCAGCAGCCAGGGACACCCGGGCGGGGAGCTGTTTTTT.

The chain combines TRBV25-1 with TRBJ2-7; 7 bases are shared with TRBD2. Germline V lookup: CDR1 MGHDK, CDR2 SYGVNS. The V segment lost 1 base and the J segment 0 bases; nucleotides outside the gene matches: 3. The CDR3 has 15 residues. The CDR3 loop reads CASSEWGGGSYEQYF. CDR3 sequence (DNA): TGTGCCAGCAGTGAATGGGGCGGGGGCTCCTACGAGCAGTACTTC.

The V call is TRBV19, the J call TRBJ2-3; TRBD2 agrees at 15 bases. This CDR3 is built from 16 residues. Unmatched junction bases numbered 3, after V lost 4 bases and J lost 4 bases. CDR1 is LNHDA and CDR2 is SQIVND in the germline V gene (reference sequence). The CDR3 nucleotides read TGTGCCAGTAGTAAGGGACTAGCGGGAGGAGCAGATACGCAGTATTTT. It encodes CASSKGLAGGADTQYF.

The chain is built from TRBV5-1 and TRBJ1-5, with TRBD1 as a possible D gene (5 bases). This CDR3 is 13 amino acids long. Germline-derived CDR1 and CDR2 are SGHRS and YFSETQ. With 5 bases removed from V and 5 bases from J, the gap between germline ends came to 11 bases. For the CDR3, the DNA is TGCGCCAGCAGTGGCGGCAGGGATCAGCCCCAGCATTTT. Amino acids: CASSGGRDQPQHF.

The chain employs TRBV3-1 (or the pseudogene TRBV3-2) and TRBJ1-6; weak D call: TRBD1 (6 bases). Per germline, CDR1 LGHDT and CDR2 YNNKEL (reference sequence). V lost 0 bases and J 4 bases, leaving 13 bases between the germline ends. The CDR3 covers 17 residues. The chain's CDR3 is CASSQEGAAGYNSPLHF. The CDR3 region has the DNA TGTGCCAGCAGCCAAGAGGGGGCGGCAGGGTATAATTCACCCCTCCACTTT.

The CDR3 here is CASSKPSGIYNEQFF. CDR3 DNA sequence: TGTGCCAGCTCCAAACCCAGCGGGATCTACAATGAGCAGTTCTTC. The V and J genes are TRBV27 and TRBJ2-1, with 7 nucleotides matching TRBD2. The CDR3 extends over 15 amino acids. Germline lookup yields CDR1 MNHEY and CDR2 SMNVEV (reference sequence). V gave up 8 bases and J gave up 3 bases; unmatched junction bases: 10.

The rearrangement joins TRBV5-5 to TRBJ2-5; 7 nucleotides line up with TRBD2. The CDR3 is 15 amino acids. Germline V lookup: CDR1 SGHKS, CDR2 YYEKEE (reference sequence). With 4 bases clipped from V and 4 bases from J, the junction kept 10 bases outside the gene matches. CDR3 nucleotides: TGTGCCAGCAGCCAACAAGCGGGGAAGGGAGAGACCCAGTACTTC. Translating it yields CASSQQAGKGETQYF.

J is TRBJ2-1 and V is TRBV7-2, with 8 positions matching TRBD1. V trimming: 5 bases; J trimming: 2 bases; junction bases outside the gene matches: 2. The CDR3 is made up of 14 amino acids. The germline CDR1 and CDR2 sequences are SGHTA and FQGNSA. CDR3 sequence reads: CASSQQGAYNEQFF. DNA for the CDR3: TGTGCCAGCAGCCAACAGGGGGCCTACAATGAGCAGTTCTTC.

CDR3 protein: CASSQDGEGLYGYTF. The CDR3, as DNA: TGCGCCAGCAGCCAAGATGGCGAGGGTTTGTATGGCTACACCTTC. The chain joins TRBV4-1 to TRBJ1-2; D call uncertain. The CDR3 spans 15 residues. Germline V gene data show CDR1 as MGHRA and CDR2 as YSYEKL. V dropped 0 bases and J dropped 5 bases, with 13 bases sitting between them.

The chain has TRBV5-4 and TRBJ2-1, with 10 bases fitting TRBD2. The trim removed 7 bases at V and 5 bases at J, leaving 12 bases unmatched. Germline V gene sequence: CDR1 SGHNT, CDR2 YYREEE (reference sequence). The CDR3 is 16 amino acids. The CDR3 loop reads CASSPIAGGKNNEQFF. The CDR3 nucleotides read TGTGCCAGCTCGCCGATAGCGGGAGGTAAGAACAATGAGCAGTTCTTC.

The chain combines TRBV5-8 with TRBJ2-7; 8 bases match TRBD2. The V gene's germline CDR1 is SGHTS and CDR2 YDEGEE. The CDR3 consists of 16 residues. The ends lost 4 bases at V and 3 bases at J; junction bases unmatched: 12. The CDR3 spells CASSPHGGVSFYEQYF. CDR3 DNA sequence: TGTGCCAGCAGCCCCCACGGGGGGGTCAGCTTCTACGAGCAGTACTTC.

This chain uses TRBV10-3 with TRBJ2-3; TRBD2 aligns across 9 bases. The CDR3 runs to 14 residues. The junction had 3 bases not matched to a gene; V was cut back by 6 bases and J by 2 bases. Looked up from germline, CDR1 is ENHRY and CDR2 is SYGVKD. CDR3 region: CAIRTSGPTDTQYF. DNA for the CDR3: TGTGCCATCAGGACTAGCGGTCCCACAGATACGCAGTATTTT.

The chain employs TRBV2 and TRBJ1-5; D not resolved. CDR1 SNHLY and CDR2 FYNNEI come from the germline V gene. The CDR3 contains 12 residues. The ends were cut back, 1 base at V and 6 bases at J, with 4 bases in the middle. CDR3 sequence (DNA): TGTGCCAGCAGTGAAGGTCTTCAGCCCCAGCATTTT. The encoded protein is CASSEGLQPQHF. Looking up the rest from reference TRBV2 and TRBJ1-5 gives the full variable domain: EPEVTQTPSHQVTQMGQEVILRCVPISNHLYFYWYRQILGQKVEFLVSFYNNEISEKSEIFDDQFSVERPDGSNFTLKIRSTKLEDSAMYFCASSEGLQPQHFGDGTRLSIL.

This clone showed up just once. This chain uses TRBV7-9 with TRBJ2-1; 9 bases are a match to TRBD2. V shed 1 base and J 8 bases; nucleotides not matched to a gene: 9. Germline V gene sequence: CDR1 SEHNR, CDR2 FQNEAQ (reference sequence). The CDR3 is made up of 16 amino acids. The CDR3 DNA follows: TGTGCCAGCAGCTTAGGGGTTAGCGGGAGATTCCATGAGCAGTTCTTC. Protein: CASSLGVSGRFHEQFF.

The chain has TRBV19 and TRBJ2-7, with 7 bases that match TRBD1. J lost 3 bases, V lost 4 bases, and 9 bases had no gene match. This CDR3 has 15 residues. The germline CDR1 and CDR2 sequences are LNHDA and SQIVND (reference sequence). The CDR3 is CASSRRQGSIYEQYF. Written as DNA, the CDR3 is TGTGCCAGTAGTAGAAGACAGGGCTCGATCTACGAGCAGTACTTC. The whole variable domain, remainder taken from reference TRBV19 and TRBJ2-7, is DGGITQSPKYLFRKEGQNVTLSCEQNLNHDAMYWYRQDPGQGLRLIYYSQIVNDFQKGDIAEGYSVSREKKESFPLTVTSAQKNPTAFYLCASSRRQGSIYEQYFGPGTRLTVT.

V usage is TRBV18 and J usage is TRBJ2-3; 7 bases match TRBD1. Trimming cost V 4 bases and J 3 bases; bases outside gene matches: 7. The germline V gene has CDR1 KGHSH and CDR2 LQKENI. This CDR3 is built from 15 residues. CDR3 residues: CASSRDRDQTDTQYF. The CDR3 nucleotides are TGTGCCAGCTCACGAGACAGGGATCAGACAGATACGCAGTATTTT.

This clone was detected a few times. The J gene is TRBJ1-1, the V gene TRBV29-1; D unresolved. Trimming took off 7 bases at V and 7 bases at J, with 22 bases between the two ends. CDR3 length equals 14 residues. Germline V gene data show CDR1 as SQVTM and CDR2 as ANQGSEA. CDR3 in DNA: TGCAGCGCAACTCTCTCGGGAGTCCGGGGTGAAGCTTTCTTT. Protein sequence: CSATLSGVRGEAFF.

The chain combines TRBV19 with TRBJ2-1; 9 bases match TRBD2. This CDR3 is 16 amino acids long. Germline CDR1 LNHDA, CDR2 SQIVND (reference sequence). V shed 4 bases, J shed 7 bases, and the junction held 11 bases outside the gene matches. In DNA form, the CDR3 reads TGTGCCAGTAGTACCCCTGCGGGAGGGCCGGTGAATGAGCAGTTCTTC. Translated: CASSTPAGGPVNEQFF.

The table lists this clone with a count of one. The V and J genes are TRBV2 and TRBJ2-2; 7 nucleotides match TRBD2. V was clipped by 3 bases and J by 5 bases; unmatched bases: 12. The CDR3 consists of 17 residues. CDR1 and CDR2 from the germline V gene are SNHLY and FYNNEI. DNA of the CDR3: TGTGCCAGCAGTGATCGGGCGGGAGCCCTACGGACCGGGGAGCTGTTTTTT. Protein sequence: CASSDRAGALRTGELFF.